Each of the 5 T cell receptor beta chains below was sequenced from the same sample in a study of Ad26.COV2.S vaccination and SARS-CoV-2 variants. The treatment is: 15 to 20 received Ad26.COV2.S at low or high dose, single or two shots; about 5 received placebo; per-sample allocation not given. Sampling happened 63 days after the first vaccine or placebo injection. Measured with immunoSEQ multiplex PCR; TCRdb has only the in-frame clones, and not every one. In the table there are 350,000 to 450,000 clones, about four fifths of which are singletons. The input for sequencing was peripheral blood, taken in a trial of Ad26.COV2.S vaccine versus placebo. These receptor sequences come from a person aged 18-60 years who received the Ad26.COV2.S COVID-19 vaccine or a placebo.

The sample holds a few counts of this clone. V usage is TRBV3-1 (or the pseudogene TRBV3-2) and J usage is TRBJ1-3; the D gene is possibly TRBD1 (5 bases). Germline CDR1 LGHDT, CDR2 YNNKEL (reference sequence). V lost 8 bases and J 0 bases, leaving 14 bases between the germline ends. CDR3 size: 15 residues. The CDR3 loop reads CASRDDSFSGNTIYF. In DNA form, the CDR3 reads TGTGCCAGCCGTGACGACAGCTTCTCTGGAAACACCATATATTTT.

The chain employs TRBV7-9 and TRBJ1-4; 8 bases are a match to TRBD1. V dropped 2 bases and J dropped 8; count of bases not matched to a gene: 4. CDR3 length: 14 residues. Germline CDR1 reads SEHNR; CDR2 reads FQNEAQ (reference sequence). CDR3: CASSLIRGQEKLFF. CDR3 sequence (DNA): TGTGCCAGCAGCTTAATCAGGGGGCAGGAAAAACTGTTTTTT.

The genes are TRBV2 and TRBJ1-1; D call uncertain. The CDR3 length is 15 residues. The ends were cut back, 4 bases at V and 0 bases at J, with 12 bases in the middle. From germline, CDR1 is SNHLY and CDR2 FYNNEI. CDR3 nucleotide sequence: TGTGCCAGCAGTGGCCCGGACCTTATGAACACTGAAGCTTTCTTT. Its protein product is CASSGPDLMNTEAFF.

The J gene is TRBJ1-2, the V gene TRBV6-5, with D uncertain. Trimming shortened V by 7 bases and J by 4 bases, and 7 bases separated the two germline ends. Germline assignment: CDR1 MNHEY and CDR2 SVGAGI. There are 11 residues in the CDR3. CDR3 region: CASTKLYGYTF. The CDR3, as DNA: TGTGCCAGCACGAAGCTCTATGGCTACACCTTC.

The chain links TRBV18 to TRBJ2-1; 11 nucleotides align to TRBD2. The CDR3 contains 14 residues. CDR1 and CDR2 (germline): KGHSH, LQKENI. The ends lost 3 bases at V and 9 bases at J; junction bases unmatched: 4. Here the CDR3 reads CASSPSGGVGEQFF. Here the CDR3 DNA reads TGTGCCAGCTCACCTAGCGGGGGGGTAGGTGAGCAGTTCTTC.